Following are 12 T cell receptor beta chains from one sample sequenced in a study of T cells in Graves' hyperthyroidism and ophthalmopathy (dated by TCRdb to about 2019). The library relied on multiplex PCR. TCRdb shows the sequencer as Illumina HiSeq 2000. The TCR beta CDR3 regions were amplified from the RNA transcripts. The TCR CDR3 was subjected to a first round of RT-PCR using the HTBI primer set and the Qiagen OneStep RT-PCR kit. TCRdb trimmed public reads at Q25 via fastp, called clones via MiXCR and kept in-frame beta chains. When rows share a CDR3 protein, they turn into one entry using the most common DNA and genes. The sample yields 300,000 or so distinct CDR3 sequences; around a fifth were counted once. The ten largest clonotypes hold around 45% of the sample. The sample was blood. The source of these receptors is a woman between 45 and 60 years old with Graves' hyperthyroidism.

This clonotype was seen many times. The chain carries TRBV6-1 and TRBJ2-2, with D possibly being TRBD1 (6 bases). CDR1 MNHNS and CDR2 SASEGT come from the germline V gene. V gave up 5 bases and J gave up 1 base, with 11 bases separating them. The CDR3 has 15 amino acids. CDR3 nucleotides: TGTGCCAGCAGTCGGGGCAGGGGGAACACCGGGGAGCTGTTTTTT. As protein: CASSRGRGNTGELFF.

In this sample, this clonotype turned up a few times. One end of the junction fails to match germline, which may point to a read error. CDR3 in DNA: TGCAATGCTTCCCGAGGGACAGTATCTTACGAGCAGTACTTC. This gives the protein CNASRGTVSYEQYF. The chain joins TRBV20-1 to TRBJ2-7; 7 nucleotides line up with TRBD1. The CDR3 has 14 amino acids. Germline assignment: CDR1 DFQATT and CDR2 SNEGSKA (reference sequence).

This chain connects TRBV9 to TRBJ2-7; TRBD1 aligns across 7 bases. CDR1 and CDR2 from the germline V gene are SGDLS and YYNGEE. V dropped 3 bases and J dropped 2; count of bases not matched to a gene: 5. CDR3 length: 14 amino acids. The CDR3 region is CASSEQGLPYEQYF. CDR3 sequence (DNA): TGTGCCAGCAGCGAACAGGGGCTCCCCTACGAGCAGTACTTC. Complete variable domain (other parts from reference TRBV9 and TRBJ2-7): DSGVTQTPKHLITATGQRVTLRCSPRSGDLSVYWYQQSLDQGLQFLIQYYNGEERAKGNILERFSAQQFPDLHSELNLSSLELGDSALYFCASSEQGLPYEQYFGPGTRLTVT.

This clonotype turned up a few times. The V gene is TRBV19, the J gene TRBJ2-7, with D maybe TRBD1 (5 bases). CDR3 length: 13 residues. Trimming pared 3 bases from V and 1 base from J, leaving 7 bases between. Germline CDR1 and CDR2: LNHDA and SQIVND (reference sequence). This CDR3 is CASSMGQSYEQYF. The CDR3 DNA reads TGTGCCAGTAGTATGGGGCAGTCCTACGAGCAGTACTTC. The variable domain in full, with the rest retrieved from reference TRBV19 and TRBJ2-7, is DGGITQSPKYLFRKEGQNVTLSCEQNLNHDAMYWYRQDPGQGLRLIYYSQIVNDFQKGDIAEGYSVSREKKESFPLTVTSAQKNPTAFYLCASSMGQSYEQYFGPGTRLTVT.

This clonotype came up many times. The J gene is TRBJ1-3, the V gene TRBV27; 7 bases align to TRBD1. The junction had 8 bases not matched to a gene; V was cut back by 5 bases and J by 4 bases. This CDR3 has 15 residues. Germline V gives CDR1 MNHEY, CDR2 SMNVEV (reference sequence). The CDR3 is CASSQSTGKGNTIYF. In nucleotides, the CDR3 is TGTGCCAGCAGTCAATCGACAGGGAAAGGAAACACCATATATTTT.

The rearrangement joins TRBV6-1 to TRBJ2-1; 9 bases agree with TRBD2. This CDR3 comprises 15 residues. From germline, CDR1 is MNHNS and CDR2 SASEGT. Trimming removed 4 bases from V and 3 bases from J; junction bases left unmatched: 4. The CDR3 reads CASSGSGRNYNEQFF. The CDR3 nucleotides are TGTGCCAGCAGTGGTAGCGGGAGAAACTACAATGAGCAGTTCTTC.

The V gene is TRBV6-1, the J gene TRBJ1-1; D unresolved. CDR1 and CDR2 from the germline V gene are MNHNS and SASEGT. The ends were cut back, 6 bases at V and 8 bases at J, with 16 bases in the middle. The CDR3 has 13 residues. The CDR3 nucleotides are TGTGCCAGCAGCACACGGGAGAGAGCCGAAGCTTTCTTT. It yields the protein CASSTRERAEAFF.

At least ten counts were recorded for this clonotype. The V call is TRBV2, the J call TRBJ2-6; the D is unclear. CDR1 SNHLY and CDR2 FYNNEI come from the germline V gene. Trimming cost V 7 bases and J 0 bases, with 10 bases left between them. This CDR3 contains 15 residues. CDR3 sequence: CASTRYFSGANVLTF. Written as DNA, the CDR3 is TGTGCCAGCACCCGTTATTTCTCTGGGGCCAACGTCCTGACTTTC.

The sample holds many counts of this clonotype. The rearrangement links TRBV2 to TRBJ2-1, with 8 bases that match TRBD2. The V gene end was trimmed by 5 bases and the J gene end by 2 bases; junction bases not matched to a gene: 5. Germline CDR1 is SNHLY and CDR2 is FYNNEI. This CDR3 has 15 residues. The CDR3: CASSSGTRTYNEQFF. As DNA, the CDR3 is TGTGCCAGCAGTTCCGGGACTAGGACCTACAATGAGCAGTTCTTC.

This clonotype was counted ten times or more. The rearrangement joins TRBV6-6 to TRBJ1-5, with TRBD1 identical over 8 bases. Germline CDR1 is MNHNY and CDR2 is SVGAGI (reference sequence). There are 17 residues in the CDR3. V trimming: 2 bases; J trimming: 0 bases; junction bases outside the gene matches: 6. CDR3 sequence reads: CASSYPRGQDSNQPQHF. CDR3 DNA sequence: TGTGCCAGCAGTTACCCCAGGGGACAGGATAGCAATCAGCCCCAGCATTTT.

Only a few counts were recorded for this clonotype. The J gene is TRBJ2-7, the V gene TRBV20-1, with 7 nucleotides matching TRBD1. The CDR3 is 15 amino acids. The trim removed 6 bases at V and 2 bases at J, leaving 13 bases unmatched. Germline lookup yields CDR1 DFQATT and CDR2 SNEGSKA (reference sequence). Here the CDR3 DNA reads TGCAGTGCAACCAGACAGGGCCTAACTCCCTACGAGCAGTACTTC. This sequence encodes CSATRQGLTPYEQYF.

The gene calls are TRBV6-6 and TRBJ1-6; possibly TRBD1 for D (6 bases). The V gene lost 2 bases and the J gene lost 9 bases, with 14 bases spanning the gap. The CDR3 covers 15 residues. Germline V lookup: CDR1 MNHNY, CDR2 SVGAGI (reference sequence). CDR3 coding DNA: TGTGCCAGCAGTTACGGCACAGGGTCAGTTTCACCCCTCCACTTT. This codes for CASSYGTGSVSPLHF.